These T cell receptor beta chains were read from a single sample in a study of CD8 T cells in ankylosing spondylitis. Via MiXCR, TCRdb re-called the 5' RACE reads, giving one row per CDR3 protein. The sample lists fewer than 80,000 distinct CDR3 sequences, 5.3% occurring once. The source material was blood, either unsorted or a sorted T cell fraction (not recorded which). These receptor sequences come from a male donor with ankylosing spondylitis or in good health (not recorded which). Both conserved end residues are part of each CDR3. D genes are given only for firm matches. Clone size is stated in some rows and not others, as once, few, many or a class when expanded.

d_gene	abundance	len	j_gene	v_gene	CDR3aa	CDR3nt
NA	many	13	TRBJ2-7	TRBV3-1	CASSQDLRLGQYF	TGTGCCAGCAGCCAAGATCTACGGCTCGGGCAGTACTTC
NA	many	13	TRBJ2-5	TRBV29-1	CSTWAAAQETQYF	TGCAGCACGTGGGCGGCGGCTCAAGAGACCCAGTACTTC
TRBD2	few	18	TRBJ2-5	TRBV12-3/TRBV12-4	CAFSLVTSGGAAQETQYF	TGTGCCTTCAGTTTAGTAACTAGCGGGGGGGCCGCCCAAGAGACCCAGTACTTC
NA	many	17	TRBJ2-3	TRBV6-2/TRBV6-3	CASSSFREAGPTDTQYF	TGTGCCAGCAGTAGCTTCCGGGAAGCCGGTCCCACAGATACGCAGTATTTT
TRBD1	many	13	TRBJ1-2	TRBV27	CASSSTGAGGYTF	TGTGCCAGCAGTTCTACAGGGGCGGGAGGCTACACCTTC
NA	many	15	TRBJ2-1	TRBV7-2	CASSANRPPGDEQFF	TGTGCCAGCAGCGCAAATCGACCTCCAGGTGATGAGCAGTTCTTC
NA	many	13	TRBJ1-2	TRBV29-1	CSVDPSQPYGYTF	TGCAGCGTTGACCCCTCCCAGCCCTATGGCTACACCTTC
TRBD1	many	14	TRBJ1-4	TRBV29-1	CSVVAGTGDEKLFF	TGCAGCGTCGTTGCCGGGACAGGGGATGAAAAACTGTTTTTT
NA	many	14	TRBJ2-3	TRBV7-2	CASSSLSKTDTQYF	TGTGCCAGCAGCTCCCTGAGTAAGACAGATACGCAGTATTTT
NA	many	13	TRBJ2-5	TRBV3-1	CASSQGPQETQYF	TGTGCCAGCAGCCAAGGACCTCAAGAGACCCAGTACTTC
NA	many	12	TRBJ1-2	TRBV5-1	CASSWGSYGYTF	TGCGCCAGCAGCTGGGGGTCGTATGGCTACACCTTC
NA	many	13	TRBJ2-2	TRBV7-8	CASSVVDTGELFF	TGTGCCAGCAGCGTAGTAGACACCGGGGAGCTGTTTTTT
NA	many	14	TRBJ1-1	TRBV10-3	CAISVDRTNTEAFF	TGTGCCATCAGTGTGGACAGAACAAACACTGAAGCTTTCTTT
NA	many	19	TRBJ1-3	TRBV4-1	CASSQAPQGRGVSGNTIYF	TGCGCCAGCAGCCAAGCACCCCAGGGGCGCGGAGTGTCTGGAAACACCATATATTTT
NA	many	13	TRBJ1-1	TRBV2	CASKRAGSTEAFF	TGTGCCAGCAAACGAGCAGGCTCCACTGAAGCTTTCTTT
NA	NA	13	TRBJ2-1	TRBV7-6	CASSSGIGNEQFF	TGTGCCAGCAGCTCCGGGATTGGGAATGAGCAGTTCTTC
NA	NA	16	TRBJ2-1	TRBV24-1	CATSDLGGGVYNEQFF	TGTGCCACCAGTGATTTGGGAGGGGGGGTCTACAATGAGCAGTTCTTC
NA	many	12	TRBJ1-2	TRBV27	CASRAGASGYTF	TGTGCCAGCAGGGCAGGGGCGTCGGGCTACACCTTC
NA	many	13	TRBJ1-5	TRBV20-1	CSARAGSDQPQHF	TGCAGTGCTAGAGCAGGTAGTGATCAGCCCCAGCATTTT
TRBD1	many	14	TRBJ2-5	TRBV7-6	CASRPLGQGKTQYF	TGTGCCAGCAGACCCCTGGGACAGGGGAAGACCCAGTACTTC
NA	NA	12	TRBJ1-5	TRBV20-1	CSTQDSNQPQHF	TGCAGTACTCAAGACAGCAATCAGCCCCAGCATTTT
NA	many	15	TRBJ2-1	TRBV5-6	CASSRPGGESNEQFF	TGTGCCAGCAGCCGACCAGGGGGGGAGAGTAATGAGCAGTTCTTC
TRBD2	many	15	TRBJ2-1	TRBV4-3	CASSQDLGGYNEQFF	TGCGCCAGCAGCCAAGACCTCGGGGGGTACAATGAGCAGTTCTTC
TRBD2	many	15	TRBJ2-7	TRBV7-9	CASSFGLGSSYEQYF	TGTGCCAGCAGCTTCGGACTAGGGAGCTCCTACGAGCAGTACTTC
NA	many	14	TRBJ1-3	TRBV20-1	CSVLTGGGGNTIYF	TGCAGTGTCTTAACCGGGGGAGGTGGAAACACCATATATTTT
TRBD2	many	17	TRBJ2-1	TRBV5-6	CASSSPASGVYWNEQFF	TGTGCCAGCAGCTCTCCGGCTAGCGGGGTCTACTGGAATGAGCAGTTCTTC
TRBD1	many	14	TRBJ2-3	TRBV12-3/TRBV12-4	CASSLGTGPDTQYF	TGTGCCAGCAGTTTAGGGACAGGCCCAGATACGCAGTATTTT
NA	many	16	TRBJ2-7	TRBV27	CASSLSRSSTTYEQYF	TGTGCCAGCAGTTTATCGCGAAGCAGTACTACCTACGAGCAGTACTTC
NA	many	14	TRBJ2-5	TRBV5-1	CASSLAFSAGSQYF	TGCGCCAGCAGCTTGGCCTTCTCCGCAGGATCCCAGTACTTC
TRBD1	many	15	TRBJ2-1	TRBV7-2	CASSQKWTGGHEQFF	TGTGCCAGCAGCCAAAAGTGGACAGGGGGCCATGAGCAGTTCTTC
NA	many	16	TRBJ1-2	TRBV3-1	CASSQAQSVKVYGYTF	TGTGCCAGCAGCCAAGCCCAGTCGGTCAAGGTCTATGGCTACACCTTC
TRBD1	many	14	TRBJ1-2	TRBV12-3/TRBV12-4	CASSKTRQGYGYTF	TGTGCCAGCAGCAAAACTCGACAGGGCTATGGCTACACCTTC
TRBD2	NA	13	TRBJ2-5	TRBV9	CASSGGGGTTQYF	TGTGCCAGCAGCGGCGGGGGGGGAACGACCCAGTACTTC